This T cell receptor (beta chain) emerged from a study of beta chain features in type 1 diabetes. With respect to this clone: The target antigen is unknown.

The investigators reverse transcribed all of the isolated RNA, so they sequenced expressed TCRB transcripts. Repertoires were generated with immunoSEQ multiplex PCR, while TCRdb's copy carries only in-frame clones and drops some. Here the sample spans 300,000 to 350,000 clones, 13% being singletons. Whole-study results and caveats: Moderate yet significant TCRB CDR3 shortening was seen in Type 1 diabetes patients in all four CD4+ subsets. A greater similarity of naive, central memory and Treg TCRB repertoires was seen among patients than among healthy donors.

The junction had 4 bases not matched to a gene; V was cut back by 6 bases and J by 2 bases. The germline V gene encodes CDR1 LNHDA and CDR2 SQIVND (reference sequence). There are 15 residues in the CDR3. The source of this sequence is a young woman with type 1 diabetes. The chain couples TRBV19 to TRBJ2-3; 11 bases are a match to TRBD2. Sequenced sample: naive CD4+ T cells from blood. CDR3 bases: TGTGCCAGTAGAAAGGGACTAGCGGACACAGATACGCAGTATTTT. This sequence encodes CASRKGLADTDTQYF.